These 11 T cell receptor beta chains were all obtained from the same sample, sequenced in a study of a mutant IDH1 vaccine in newly diagnosed glioma. No cognate antigen is known for these TCRs. This table comes from immunoSEQ multiplex PCR, and its TCRdb copy is limited to in-frame clones, with some not included. The sample lists over 40,000 clones; 80% to 90% were seen once. Described time point: week 35, safety follow-up. All doses held 300 ug of mutant IDH1 20-mer peptide, with topical imiquimod. Here the sequenced sample was PBMCs, taken from a glioma patient whose treatment included an IDH1 peptide vaccine. Receptor source: a man aged 40-50 years with glioma.

This clone was counted a single time. The chain combines TRBV6-6 with TRBJ2-7, with no clear D. Germline CDR1 reads MNHNY; CDR2 reads SVGAGI (reference sequence). The V end lost 6 bases, the J end lost 12 bases, and 18 bases lay between the germline ends. The CDR3 sequence is 12 residues long. The CDR3 is CASSPTHTLRYF. The CDR3 DNA reads as TGTGCCAGCAGCCCCACACATACCCTTCGGTACTTC.

This sequence joins TRBV27 and TRBJ1-4; D uncertain. CDR1 is MNHEY, CDR2 SMNVEV, per germline (reference sequence). This CDR3 has 15 residues. V was cut by 5 bases and J by 5 bases, with 15 bases left in between. Written as DNA, the CDR3 is TGTGCCAGCAGTCCCATGGACGGTACCAATGAAAAACTGTTTTTT. This codes for CASSPMDGTNEKLFF.

The chain employs TRBV30 and TRBJ2-2; possibly TRBD1 for D (6 bases). This CDR3 comprises 15 residues. The germline CDR1 and CDR2 sequences are GTSNPN and SVGIG (reference sequence). Deletions cut 7 bases from V and 0 bases from J, with 15 bases between. In nucleotides, the CDR3 is TGTGCCTCTAGGCGAGGGGGAGCGAACACCGGGGAGCTGTTTTTT. Its protein product is CASRRGGANTGELFF.

This chain links TRBV11-2 with TRBJ2-3; D possibly corresponds to TRBD2 (6 bases). This CDR3 spans 13 amino acids. Germline values: CDR1 SGHAT, CDR2 FQNNGV. Trimming pared 3 bases from V and 5 bases from J, leaving 9 bases between. The CDR3 loop reads CASSFVGGDTQYF. The CDR3 coding sequence is TGTGCCAGCAGCTTCGTCGGGGGAGATACGCAGTATTTT.

The J gene is TRBJ2-2, the V gene TRBV7-9, with D maybe TRBD2 (7 bases). This CDR3 spans 16 amino acids. Germline CDR1 and CDR2: SEHNR and FQNEAQ (reference sequence). The V and J ends lost 2 bases and 5 bases respectively, with 15 bases between them. The CDR3 coding sequence is TGTGCCAGCAGCTTAATCGGGGGGCGATGGACCGGGGAGCTGTTTTTT. Amino acids: CASSLIGGRWTGELFF.

The chain is built from TRBV5-4 and TRBJ2-3; D tentatively fits TRBD1 or TRBD2 (6 bases each). Deletions cut 2 bases from V and 10 bases from J, with 14 bases between. CDR1 SGHNT and CDR2 YYREEE come from the germline V gene (reference sequence). CDR3 size: 13 residues. The CDR3 loop is CASSLGGQQAQYF. DNA for the CDR3: TGTGCCAGCAGCTTAGGGGGGCAGCAGGCGCAGTATTTT.

V usage is TRBV5-5 and J usage is TRBJ1-5, with TRBD1 matching 8 bases. Germline V gene sequence: CDR1 SGHKS, CDR2 YYEKEE (reference sequence). Trimming cost V 0 bases and J 5 bases; bases outside gene matches: 1. The CDR3 runs 14 residues. CDR3 sequence: CASSLAGGDQPQHF. CDR3 coding DNA: TGTGCCAGCAGCTTGGCAGGGGGCGATCAGCCCCAGCATTTT.

The genes are TRBV5-6 and TRBJ1-1, with 10 bases matching TRBD1. CDR1 is SGHDT and CDR2 is YYEEEE in the germline V gene. V trimming: 5 bases; J trimming: 2 bases; junction bases outside the gene matches: 6. This CDR3 has 15 amino acids. The CDR3 loop reads CASSPRTGGNTEAFF. The CDR3 nucleotides read TGTGCCAGCAGTCCCAGGACAGGGGGAAACACTGAAGCTTTCTTT.

This clone showed up just once. V gene TRBV5-1 combines with J gene TRBJ2-3; TRBD1 matches at 7 bases. Germline CDR1 reads SGHRS; CDR2 reads YFSETQ. CDR3 length: 15 residues. V shed 6 bases and J 0 bases; nucleotides not matched to a gene: 7. The CDR3 nucleotides are TGCGCCAGCATCCCGACAGGGTCTAGCACAGATACGCAGTATTTT. It encodes CASIPTGSSTDTQYF.

The chain couples TRBV30 to TRBJ2-3; 7 bases fit TRBD2. CDR1 is GTSNPN and CDR2 is SVGIG in the germline V gene (reference sequence). The CDR3 consists of 14 residues. With V trimmed by 2 bases and J by 5 bases, 7 bases remained unmatched. DNA of the CDR3: TGTGCCTGGAGTCCCGGGCGGGGGTTAGATACGCAGTATTTT. Protein product: CAWSPGRGLDTQYF.

The chain recombines TRBV27 with TRBJ2-3; 7 nucleotides agree with TRBD2. The CDR3 has 17 amino acids. CDR1 and CDR2 (germline): MNHEY, SMNVEV (reference sequence). With V trimmed by 5 bases and J by 3 bases, 14 bases remained unmatched. CDR3 loop: CASSPGWGREVTDTQYF. The CDR3 bases are TGTGCCAGCAGTCCCGGGTGGGGGAGGGAGGTAACAGATACGCAGTATTTT.